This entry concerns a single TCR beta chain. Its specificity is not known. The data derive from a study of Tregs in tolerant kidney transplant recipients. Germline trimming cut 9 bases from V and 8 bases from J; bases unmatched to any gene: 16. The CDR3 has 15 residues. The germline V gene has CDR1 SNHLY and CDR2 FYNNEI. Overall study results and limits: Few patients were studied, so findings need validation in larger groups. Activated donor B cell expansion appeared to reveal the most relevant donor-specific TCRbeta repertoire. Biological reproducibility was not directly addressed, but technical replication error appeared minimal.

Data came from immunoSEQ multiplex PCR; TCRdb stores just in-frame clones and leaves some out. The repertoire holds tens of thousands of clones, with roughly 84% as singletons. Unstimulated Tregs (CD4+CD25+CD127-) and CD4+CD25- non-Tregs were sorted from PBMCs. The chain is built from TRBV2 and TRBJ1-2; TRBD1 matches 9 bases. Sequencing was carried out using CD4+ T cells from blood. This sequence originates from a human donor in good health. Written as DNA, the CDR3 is TGTGCCAGACAGATTATGGACAGGGGAATCAACGGCTACACCTTC. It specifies CARQIMDRGINGYTF.